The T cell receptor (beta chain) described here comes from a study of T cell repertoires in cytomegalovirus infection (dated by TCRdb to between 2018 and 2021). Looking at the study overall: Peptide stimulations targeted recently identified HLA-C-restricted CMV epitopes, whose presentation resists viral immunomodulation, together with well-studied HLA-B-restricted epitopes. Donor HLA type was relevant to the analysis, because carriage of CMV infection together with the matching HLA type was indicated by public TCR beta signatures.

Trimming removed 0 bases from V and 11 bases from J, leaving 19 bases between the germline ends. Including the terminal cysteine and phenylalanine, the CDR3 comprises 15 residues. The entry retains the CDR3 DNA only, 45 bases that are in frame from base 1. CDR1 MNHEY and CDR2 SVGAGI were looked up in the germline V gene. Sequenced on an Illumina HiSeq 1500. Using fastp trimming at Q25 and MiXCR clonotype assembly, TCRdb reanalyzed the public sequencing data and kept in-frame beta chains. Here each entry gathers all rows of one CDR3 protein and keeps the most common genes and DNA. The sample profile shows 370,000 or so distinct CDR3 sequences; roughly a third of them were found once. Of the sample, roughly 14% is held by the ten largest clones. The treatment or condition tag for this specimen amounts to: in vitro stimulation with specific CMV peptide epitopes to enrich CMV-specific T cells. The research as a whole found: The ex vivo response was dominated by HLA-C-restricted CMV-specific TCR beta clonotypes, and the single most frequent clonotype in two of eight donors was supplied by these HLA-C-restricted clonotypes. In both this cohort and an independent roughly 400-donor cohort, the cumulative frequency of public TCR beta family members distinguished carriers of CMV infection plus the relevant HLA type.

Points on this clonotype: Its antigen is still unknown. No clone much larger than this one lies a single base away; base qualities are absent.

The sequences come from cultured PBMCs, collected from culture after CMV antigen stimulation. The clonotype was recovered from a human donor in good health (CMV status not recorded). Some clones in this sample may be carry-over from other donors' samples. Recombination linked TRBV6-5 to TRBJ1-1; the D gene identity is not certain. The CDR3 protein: CASSYSLGTLSVAFF. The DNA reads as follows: TGTGCCAGCAGTTACTCTCTTGGAACCCTCTCTGTGGCTTTCTTT.